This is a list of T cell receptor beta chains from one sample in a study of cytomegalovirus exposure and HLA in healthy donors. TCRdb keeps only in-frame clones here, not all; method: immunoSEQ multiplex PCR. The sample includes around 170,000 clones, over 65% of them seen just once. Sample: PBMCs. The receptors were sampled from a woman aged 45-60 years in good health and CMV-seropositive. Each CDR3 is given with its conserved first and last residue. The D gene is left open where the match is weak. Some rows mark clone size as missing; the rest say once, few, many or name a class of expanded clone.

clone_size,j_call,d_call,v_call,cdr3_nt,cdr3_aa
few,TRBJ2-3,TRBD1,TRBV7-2,TGTGCCAGCAGCCCAATGGGACAGACAGATACGCAGTATTTT,CASSPMGQTDTQYF
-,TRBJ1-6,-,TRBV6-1,TGTGCCAGCAGTGAAGGAGTTTCCTCCTATAATTCACCCCTCCACTTT,CASSEGVSSYNSPLHF
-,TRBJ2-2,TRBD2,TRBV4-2,TGTGCCAGCAGCCAAGGCGGACTAGCGGGGGTAGGGACCGGGGAGCTGTTTTTT,CASSQGGLAGVGTGELFF
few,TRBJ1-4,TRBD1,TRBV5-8,TGTGCCAGCAGCTTGGACAGGGGAAATGAAAAACTGTTTTTT,CASSLDRGNEKLFF
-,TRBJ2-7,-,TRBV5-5,TGTGCCAGCAGCTTGTCAGGTGCAGGCTACTCCTACGAGCAGTACTTC,CASSLSGAGYSYEQYF
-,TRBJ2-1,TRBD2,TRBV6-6,TGTGCCAGCAGTTACTCCCTGACGGGAGGTGTGTTCTTC,CASSYSLTGGVFF
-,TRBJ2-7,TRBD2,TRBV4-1,TGCGCCAGCAGCCAAGTAAGCGGGAACCTCCACGAGCAGTACTTC,CASSQVSGNLHEQYF
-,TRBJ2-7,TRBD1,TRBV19,TGTGCCAGTAGTATAGACAGGGGGCCCTACGAGCAGTACTTC,CASSIDRGPYEQYF
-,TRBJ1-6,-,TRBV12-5,TGTGCTAGTGGTTTGGCGGGATCCTTTAATTCACCCCTCCACTTT,CASGLAGSFNSPLHF
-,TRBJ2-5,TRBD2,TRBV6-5,TGTGCCAGCAGTTACGGGAGGGGAGGGGAGACCCAGTACTTC,CASSYGRGGETQYF
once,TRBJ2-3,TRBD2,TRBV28,TGTGCCAGCAGTTCCGAACTAGCGGGGGACACAGATACGCAGTATTTT,CASSSELAGDTDTQYF
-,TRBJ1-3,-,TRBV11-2,TGTGCCAGCAGCCCCGCGGTGGGAGTAAACACCATATATTTT,CASSPAVGVNTIYF
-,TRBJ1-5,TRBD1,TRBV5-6,TGTGCCAGCAGCCAGGGACAGTTAAGCAATCAGCCCCAGCATTTT,CASSQGQLSNQPQHF
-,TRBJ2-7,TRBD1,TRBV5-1,TGCGCCAGCAGCTCGGCCGGGACAGGGTTCTACGAGCAGTACTTC,CASSSAGTGFYEQYF
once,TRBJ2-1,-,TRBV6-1,TGTGCCAGCAGCTATATTGAGAACAATGAGCAGTTCTTC,CASSYIENNEQFF
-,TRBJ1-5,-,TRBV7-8,TGTGCCAGCAGCTTAGTAGGCTTCCGGGGCAATCAGCCCCAGCATTTT,CASSLVGFRGNQPQHF
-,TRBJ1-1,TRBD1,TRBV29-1,TGCAGCGTTCGGACAGGGAATGAGATGAACACTGAAGCTTTCTTT,CSVRTGNEMNTEAFF
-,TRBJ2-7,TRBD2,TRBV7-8,TGTGCCAGCAGCTTAATAGCGGGGGGGACCTACGAGCAGTACTTC,CASSLIAGGTYEQYF
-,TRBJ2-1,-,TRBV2,TGTGCCAGCAGCCGCCAGTACAATGAGCAGTTCTTC,CASSRQYNEQFF
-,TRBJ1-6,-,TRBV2,TGTGCCAGCAGTGAAGTCGGGGGTTCACCCCTCCACTTT,CASSEVGGSPLHF
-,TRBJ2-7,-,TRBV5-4,TGTGCCAGCAGTGGGCAGGGGTTCGACGAGCAGTACTTC,CASSGQGFDEQYF
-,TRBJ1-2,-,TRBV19,TGTGCCAGTAGTATAGATTGGAGCACACGCTATGGCTACACCTTC,CASSIDWSTRYGYTF
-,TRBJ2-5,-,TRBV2,TGTGCCAGCAGTGTCGAGGGGCCGGACTATCAAGAGACCCAGTACTTC,CASSVEGPDYQETQYF
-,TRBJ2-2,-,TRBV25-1,TGTGCCAGCAGTGAATCCCCCGGGGGTCAACCCACCGGGGAGCTGTTTTTT,CASSESPGGQPTGELFF
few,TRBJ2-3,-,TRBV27,TGTGCCAGCAGTCCTACTACAGATACGCAGTATTTT,CASSPTTDTQYF
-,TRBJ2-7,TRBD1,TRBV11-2,TGTGCCAGCAGCACGACCGGGACAGGGAATGAAGAGCAGTACTTC,CASSTTGTGNEEQYF
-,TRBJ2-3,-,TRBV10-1,TGCGCCAGCAGCATTGGCGGGCGGTCTCAGGATACGCAGTATTTT,CASSIGGRSQDTQYF
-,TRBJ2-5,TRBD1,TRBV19,TGTGCCAGTAGTATAGGGACAGGGGGAACAGAGACCCAGTACTTC,CASSIGTGGTETQYF
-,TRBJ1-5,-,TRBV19,TGTGCCAGTAGTATAGCTTTTAGACAGCTCGGGTATCAGCCCCAGCATTTT,CASSIAFRQLGYQPQHF
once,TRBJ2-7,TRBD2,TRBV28,TGTGCCAGCAGTCGGGCGTCTAGCGGGGGGCCTACCTACGAGCAGTACTTC,CASSRASSGGPTYEQYF
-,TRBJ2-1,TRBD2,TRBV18,TGTGCCAGCTCAATATGGACTAGCGGGGGGCTTCGAACCGTCTACAATGAGCAGTTCTTC,CASSIWTSGGLRTVYNEQFF
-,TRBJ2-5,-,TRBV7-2,TGTGCCAGCAGCTTAGGGACTACCATCCAAGAGACCCAGTACTTC,CASSLGTTIQETQYF